What follows are 2 T cell receptor beta chains derived from one specimen sequenced in a study of early T cells in non-severe SARS-CoV-2 infection. TCRdb re-called the 5' RACE reads through MiXCR, storing one row per CDR3 protein. The sample contains about 56,000 distinct CDR3 sequences, over 9.5% of which appear only once. Sequenced: whole blood. The receptors stem from an adult who was a healthcare worker with PCR-confirmed SARS-CoV-2 infection or an uninfected control (not recorded which).

The chain joins TRBV11-3 to TRBJ2-1, with 9 bases that match TRBD2. Trimming took 2 bases from V and 9 from J; bases not matched to a gene: 8. Per germline, CDR1 SGHNT and CDR2 YENEEA. The CDR3 is made up of 15 amino acids. In nucleotides, the CDR3 is TGTGCCAGCAGCTTATCTAGCGGGATACGTGGTGAGCAGTTCTTC. Translating it yields CASSLSSGIRGEQFF.

The chain's CDR3 is CARSLEGWLTEAFF. The CDR3, as DNA: TGTGCCAGAAGCTTGGAGGGGTGGCTCACTGAAGCTTTCTTT. The gene calls are TRBV5-3 and TRBJ1-1; D is possibly TRBD1 (5 bases). TRBV5-3 is an open reading frame whose function is uncertain. V was shortened by 0 bases and J by 4 bases, with 10 bases between the two germline ends. The CDR3 contains 14 residues.